These 15 T cell receptor beta chains were all obtained from the same sample, sequenced in a study of shared clonotypes between healthy human individuals. The repertoire was sequenced with immunoSEQ multiplex PCR; TCRdb's copy has only in-frame clones and lacks some. The table includes about 600,000 clones, nearly 98% detected once. CD45RO-negative CD8 cells positively selected for CCR7 made up the naive population, which excluded terminally differentiated effector memory CD45RA+ cells. Specimen: naive CD8+ T cells sorted from blood. The receptors originated from a man between 25 and 39 years old in good health.

This chain uses TRBV6-5 with TRBJ2-7, with 7 bases fitting TRBD2. The CDR3 extends over 15 amino acids. The V gene's germline CDR1 is MNHEY and CDR2 SVGAGI. The junction had 9 bases not matched to a gene; V was cut back by 7 bases and J by 0 bases. The CDR3 DNA follows: TGTGCCAGCAACATACCGGGGGGTTGCTCCTACGAGCAGTACTTC. As protein: CASNIPGGCSYEQYF.

This clone was seen once. This chain connects TRBV28 to TRBJ2-1; D might be TRBD2 (6 bases). V was clipped by 7 bases and J by 4 bases, with 29 bases between them. The CDR3 has 19 amino acids. CDR1 and CDR2 from the germline V gene are MDHEN and SYDVKM. The CDR3 loop is CASIPSVYSGTAVYNEQFF. The CDR3, as DNA: TGTGCCAGCATTCCCTCAGTCTATAGCGGAACTGCGGTTTACAATGAGCAGTTCTTC.

The chain carries TRBV7-8 and TRBJ2-3; a possible D gene is TRBD2 (7 bases). The CDR3 has 16 residues. The ends were cut back, 4 bases at V and 5 bases at J, with 19 bases in the middle. CDR1 and CDR2 from the germline V gene are SGHVS and FQNEAQ. The CDR3 loop is CASSSLGGGSIDTQYF. DNA for the CDR3: TGTGCCAGCAGCTCCCTAGGGGGAGGGTCCATAGATACGCAGTATTTT. The full variable domain, its missing parts supplied by reference TRBV7-8 and TRBJ2-3, is GAGVSQSPRYKVAKRGQDVALRCDPISGHVSLFWYQQALGQGPEFLTYFQNEAQLDKSGLPSDRFFAERPEGSVSTLKIQRTQQEDSAVYLCASSSLGGGSIDTQYFGPGTRLTVL.

J is TRBJ2-3 and V is TRBV5-8; D is uncertain. V lost 0 bases and J lost 6, with 8 bases in between. The CDR3 is made up of 13 amino acids. From germline, CDR1 is SGHTS and CDR2 YDEGEE. The CDR3, as DNA: TGTGCCAGCAGCTTGGAGGTTGCGGATACGCAGTATTTT. Translating it yields CASSLEVADTQYF.

The chain carries TRBV27 and TRBJ2-1, with TRBD2 identical over 14 bases. The ends lost 7 bases at V and 10 bases at J; junction bases unmatched: 18. Germline loops: CDR1 MNHEY, CDR2 SMNVEV (reference sequence). The CDR3 runs to 18 residues. The CDR3 loop is CASNTYNSRLAGGEEQFF. DNA of the CDR3: TGTGCCAGCAATACCTACAACTCTCGACTAGCGGGAGGGGAGGAGCAGTTCTTC.

The CDR3 DNA is TGTGCCAGCAGTTTAACCAGGGCCTACTACAATGAGCAGTTCTTC. It specifies CASSLTRAYYNEQFF. The rearrangement links TRBV28 to TRBJ2-1, with D possibly matching TRBD1 (5 bases). V lost 2 bases, J lost 3 bases, and 11 bases lay in between. The CDR3 consists of 15 residues. Looked up from germline, CDR1 is MDHEN and CDR2 is SYDVKM.

The V gene is TRBV10-2, the J gene TRBJ2-7; TRBD1 matches 7 bases. With V trimmed by 6 bases and J by 1 base, 12 bases remained unmatched. The CDR3 totals 16 residues. Looked up from germline, CDR1 is WSHSY and CDR2 is SAAADI. The CDR3 DNA sequence: TGCGCCAGCAGCGAGACCTCCCGGGACAGATCCTACGAGCAGTACTTC. Translating it yields CASSETSRDRSYEQYF.

The chain employs TRBV29-1 and TRBJ1-3, with no clear D. V was clipped by 4 bases and J by 0 bases, with 4 bases between them. The CDR3 has 12 amino acids. Germline CDR1 reads SQVTM; CDR2 reads ANQGSEA. DNA of the CDR3: TGCAGCGTTGCCAGCTCTGGAAACACCATATATTTT. Protein sequence: CSVASSGNTIYF.

This rearrangement joins TRBV29-1 to TRBJ2-1, with D maybe TRBD1 (6 bases). Trimming removed 2 bases from V and 7 bases from J, with 15 bases in between. Germline values: CDR1 SQVTM, CDR2 ANQGSEA. This CDR3 has 14 residues. The CDR3 spells CSVERENTGNEQFF. The CDR3 DNA reads as TGCAGCGTTGAAAGGGAGAATACAGGGAATGAGCAGTTCTTC.

Note on this clone: Other DNA sequences from this sample encode an identical CDR3 as well. V is TRBV7-9 and J is TRBJ2-7; unclear D gene. Trimming pared 5 bases from V and 5 bases from J, leaving 10 bases between. The CDR3 covers 12 residues. CDR1 SEHNR and CDR2 FQNEAQ come from the germline V gene (reference sequence). The CDR3 sequence is CASSHRGDEQYF. In DNA, the CDR3 is TGTGCCAGCAGCCACAGAGGCGACGAGCAGTACTTC.

This chain connects TRBV30 to TRBJ1-1; D gene unclear. Germline V gene sequence: CDR1 GTSNPN, CDR2 SVGIG (reference sequence). The V end lost 2 bases, the J end lost 3 bases, and 7 bases lay between the germline ends. The CDR3 covers 12 residues. CDR3 residues: CAWSNPDTEAFF. DNA of the CDR3: TGTGCCTGGAGTAACCCGGACACTGAAGCTTTCTTT.

This clone was recorded once. The genes are TRBV6-6 and TRBJ2-7; D gene ambiguous. The V gene lost 2 bases and the J gene lost 6 bases, with 17 bases spanning the gap. The CDR3 has 15 residues. CDR1 is MNHNY, CDR2 SVGAGI, per germline (reference sequence). CDR3 amino acids: CASSYHPDWGSEQYF. Here the CDR3 DNA reads TGTGCCAGCAGTTACCACCCCGATTGGGGATCCGAGCAGTACTTC.

This clone came up once. The chain is built from TRBV27 and TRBJ2-7; 7 nucleotides match TRBD2. The V gene end was trimmed by 9 bases and the J gene end by 6 bases; junction bases not matched to a gene: 5. Germline V gene lookup returns CDR1 MNHEY and CDR2 SMNVEV (reference sequence). This CDR3 has 11 amino acids. The DNA of the CDR3 is TGTGCCAGTGAGCGGGGCTCCGAGCAGTACTTC. Amino acids: CASERGSEQYF.

Remarks on this clone: The same CDR3 also results from other DNA sequences found in this sample. The chain employs TRBV7-9 and TRBJ1-1; no clear D. CDR1 and CDR2 from the germline V gene are SEHNR and FQNEAQ (reference sequence). Trimming removed 1 base from V and 0 bases from J, with 6 bases in between. CDR3 size: 14 residues. The CDR3 DNA follows: TGTGCCAGCAGCTTAGGCGGAGTGAACACTGAAGCTTTCTTT. As protein: CASSLGGVNTEAFF.

The chain links TRBV7-2 to TRBJ2-1; D remains unclear. Trimming stripped 2 bases from V and 0 bases from J, with 17 bases between. The V gene's germline CDR1 is SGHTA and CDR2 FQGNSA. The CDR3 runs 18 residues. The CDR3 protein is CASSLISPAPSSYNEQFF. CDR3 in DNA: TGTGCCAGCAGCTTAATCTCTCCAGCCCCCAGCTCCTACAATGAGCAGTTCTTC.